This TCR beta chain was sequenced in a study of T-cell reconstitution after alpha-beta-depleted transplantation in children. This clonotype appeared a few times. V shed 2 bases, J shed 5 bases, and the junction held 12 bases outside the gene matches. The CDR3 runs 18 residues. CDR1 and CDR2 (germline): KGHDR, SFDVKD. Preparing the TCRbeta library involved the use of unique molecular identifiers. TCRdb re-called the PCR reads through MiXCR, storing one row per CDR3 protein. The table has hundreds of thousands of distinct CDR3 sequences, about 10% seen once. Sequenced here: PBMCs, sampled before TCRalphabeta/CD19-depleted stem cell transplant. This clonotype originated in a child younger than 10 with inherited bone marrow failure, due to receive a stem cell transplant. This chain joins TRBV24-1 and TRBJ2-3, with 10 bases matching TRBD2. CDR3 bases: TGTGCCACCAGTGATTGGGGGGCTAGCGGGAGCTGGGGAGATACGCAGTATTTT. Amino acid sequence: CATSDWGASGSWGDTQYF.